This entry lists 30 T cell receptor beta chains sequenced from one sample in a study of T-cell memory formation after mild COVID-19. TCRdb processed the 5' RACE reads anew with MiXCR; each CDR3 protein has one entry. The table includes some 43,000 distinct CDR3 sequences, around 6.1% detected once. The specimen sequenced was PBMCs or a T cell subset sorted from them (not recorded which). Receptor source: an adult who had mild COVID-19 (a few samples of this study predate the infection). Cell type and time point are not known.

This clonotype was observed many times. The genes are TRBV20-1 and TRBJ2-5, with D possibly TRBD2 on 5 matching bases. V shed 6 bases and J shed 2 bases, with 13 bases lying between them. The CDR3 sequence is 13 residues long. Germline CDR1 is DFQATT and CDR2 is SNEGSKA (reference sequence). In DNA, the CDR3 is TGCAGTGCGCCAACTAGTATACAAGAGACCCAGTACTTC. As protein: CSAPTSIQETQYF.

This clonotype was detected many times. Here the CDR3 DNA reads TGCAGTGCTCCGGCGAGCCTGGCGGGGATCGGGTCTGGCTACACCTTC. Translation: CSAPASLAGIGSGYTF. V usage is TRBV20-1 and J usage is TRBJ1-2, with D uncertain. V lost 5 bases and J 7 bases, leaving 26 bases between the germline ends. Germline V gene sequence: CDR1 DFQATT, CDR2 SNEGSKA (reference sequence). The CDR3 runs to 16 residues.

A few counts support this clonotype. The junction departs from the called germline gene at one end, perhaps through a read error. The CDR3 DNA reads as TGTGCCAGCAGCCAATCAGGACCCCGTGGACGGGACTTC. Protein: CASSQSGPRGRDF. The chain has TRBV3-1 and TRBJ1-2; D call uncertain. This CDR3 region has 13 residues. CDR1 is LGHDT, CDR2 YNNKEL, per germline (reference sequence). The full variable domain, its missing parts supplied by reference TRBV3-1 and TRBJ1-2, is DTAVSQTPKYLVTQMGNDKSIKCEQNLGHDTMYWYKQDSKKFLKIMFSYNNKELIINETVPNRFSPKSPDKAHLNLHINSLELGDSAVYFCASSQSGPRGRDFGSGTRLTVV.

A few counts support this clonotype. This sequence joins TRBV20-1 and TRBJ2-7; 9 bases are a match to TRBD1. This CDR3 contains 13 residues. V shed 1 base and J 6 bases; nucleotides not matched to a gene: 4. CDR1 and CDR2 (germline): DFQATT, SNEGSKA (reference sequence). CDR3 DNA: TGCAGTGCTAGAGCTACGACAGGGGGCGAGCAGTACTTC. Translating gives CSARATTGGEQYF.

The rearrangement links TRBV3-1 to TRBJ2-5; D may be TRBD2 (6 bases). V gave up 4 bases and J gave up 5 bases, with 17 bases separating them. This CDR3 comprises 15 residues. Germline values: CDR1 LGHDT, CDR2 YNNKEL (reference sequence). The CDR3 DNA follows: TGTGCCAGCAGCCCACAGGAACCCCGGGGGGAGACCCAGTACTTC. Translation: CASSPQEPRGETQYF.

The V and J genes are TRBV7-3 and TRBJ2-1; 9 bases line up with TRBD2. From germline, CDR1 is SGHTA and CDR2 FQGTGA. This CDR3 is built from 17 residues. V gave up 1 base and J gave up 6 bases; unmatched junction bases: 10. The CDR3 is CASSLSYLAGGINEQFF. DNA for the CDR3: TGTGCCAGCAGCTTAAGTTATCTGGCGGGGGGGATCAATGAGCAGTTCTTC.

This clonotype came up many times. This chain connects TRBV20-1 to TRBJ2-7; 9 nucleotides agree with TRBD2. Germline CDR1 reads DFQATT; CDR2 reads SNEGSKA (reference sequence). The J segment lost 3 bases and the V segment lost 2 bases, leaving 8 bases of the junction unmatched. CDR3 length: 15 residues. In DNA, the CDR3 is TGCAGTGCTAGACCCAGCGGGAGGACTCACTACGAGCAGTACTTC. Its protein is CSARPSGRTHYEQYF.

The table lists this clonotype with a few counts. The DNA of the CDR3 is TGCAGTGCCCTAGCGGGAGCACCAGAGACCCAGTACTTC. Its protein product is CSALAGAPETQYF. The chain couples TRBV20-1 to TRBJ2-5, with 10 bases matching TRBD2. Germline V lookup: CDR1 DFQATT, CDR2 SNEGSKA (reference sequence). CDR3 length: 13 amino acids. Trimming cost V 6 bases and J 4 bases; bases outside gene matches: 5.

This clonotype was seen repeatedly, ten times or more. The rearrangement uses TRBV5-6 and TRBJ2-5, with TRBD2 matching over 15 bases. The J segment lost 7 bases and the V segment lost 0 bases, leaving 10 bases of the junction unmatched. The germline gives CDR1 SGHDT, CDR2 YYEEEE. The CDR3 covers 18 residues. The DNA of the CDR3 is TGTGCCAGCAGCTTGGGCGCGGGGACTAGCGGGGGGCCGGGGACCCAGTACTTC. It codes for CASSLGAGTSGGPGTQYF.

This clonotype is medium-sized by share. V gene TRBV7-2 combines with J gene TRBJ2-7, with D perhaps TRBD1 or TRBD2 (6 bases each). Germline V gives CDR1 SGHTA, CDR2 FQGNSA. Trimming removed 9 bases from V and 3 bases from J, with 21 bases in between. The CDR3 totals 15 residues. DNA for the CDR3: TGTGCCAGGCCACCGGGGGCCTTCCGAGACTACGAGCAGTACTTC. This sequence encodes CARPPGAFRDYEQYF.

The table lists this clonotype with a few counts. The CDR3 region has the DNA TGTGCCACCCCGGGGGTGAGACAGGGGGCTAAGTGGAGTACTGAAGCTTTCTTT. Protein sequence: CATPGVRQGAKWSTEAFF. The V gene is TRBV7-2, the J gene TRBJ1-1; 10 bases are a match to TRBD1. J lost 5 bases, V lost 10 bases, and 22 bases had no gene match. The germline gives CDR1 SGHTA, CDR2 FQGNSA. The CDR3 totals 18 residues.

This clonotype was counted between two and nine times. The chain joins TRBV5-4 to TRBJ1-2, with 9 bases aligning to TRBD1. The CDR3 covers 15 residues. Germline V gene sequence: CDR1 SGHNT, CDR2 YYREEE (reference sequence). Trimming took 4 bases from V and 5 from J; bases not matched to a gene: 9. The CDR3 bases are TGTGCCAGCAGCGCTATAAGGGACAGGGAGTATGGCTACACCTTC. Translating it yields CASSAIRDREYGYTF.

This chain uses TRBV5-6 with TRBJ2-1; 8 bases are shared with TRBD1. Germline lookup yields CDR1 SGHDT and CDR2 YYEEEE. This CDR3 is built from 14 residues. V shed 0 bases, J shed 8 bases, and the junction held 4 bases outside the gene matches. The CDR3 spells CASSLGTGNHEQFF. Written as DNA, the CDR3 is TGTGCCAGCAGCTTGGGGACAGGGAATCATGAGCAGTTCTTC.

This chain uses TRBV7-9 with TRBJ2-7; 9 bases are shared with TRBD1. The length of the CDR3 is 15 residues. V was clipped by 5 bases and J by 4 bases; unmatched bases: 9. CDR1 and CDR2 from the germline V gene are SEHNR and FQNEAQ (reference sequence). In DNA, the CDR3 is TGTGCCAGCAGCCTTATGGGACAGGGAGATTACGAGCAGTACTTC. The encoded protein is CASSLMGQGDYEQYF.

This clonotype came up many times. This chain's CDR3 is CASSQEFFRGPNYGYTF. Written as DNA, the CDR3 is TGCGCCAGCAGCCAAGAGTTTTTTCGCGGGCCTAACTATGGCTACACCTTC. The rearrangement links TRBV4-1 to TRBJ1-2; no clear D gene. Germline loops: CDR1 MGHRA, CDR2 YSYEKL. Trimming shortened V by 0 bases and J by 0 bases, and 14 bases separated the two germline ends. There are 17 residues in the CDR3.

This clonotype was counted at least ten times. The rearrangement joins TRBV7-9 to TRBJ2-3; no clear D. This CDR3 region has 16 residues. Germline-derived CDR1 and CDR2 are SEHNR and FQNEAQ (reference sequence). The V gene lost 5 bases and the J gene lost 2 bases, with 17 bases spanning the gap. CDR3 nucleotides: TGTGCCAGCAGCCCCATGTGGGCCTATACCACAGATACGCAGTATTTT. Translated, it gives CASSPMWAYTTDTQYF.

The rearrangement joins TRBV18 to TRBJ2-1; D possibly uses TRBD1 or TRBD2 (5 bases each). Germline V gives CDR1 KGHSH, CDR2 LQKENI. The CDR3 loop spans 17 amino acids. Trimming shortened V by 3 bases and J by 2 bases, and 17 bases separated the two germline ends. CDR3 coding DNA: TGTGCCAGCTCACCTCAGACCGGGACGGATCCCTACAATGAGCAGTTCTTC. Protein product: CASSPQTGTDPYNEQFF.

This clonotype was counted only a few times. This sequence joins TRBV3-1 and TRBJ2-3, with TRBD2 matching 8 bases. This CDR3 comprises 13 residues. Germline CDR1 is LGHDT and CDR2 is YNNKEL (reference sequence). J was trimmed by 3 bases and V by 8 bases; bases with no gene match: 4. CDR3 sequence reads: CASRGGATDTQYF. In DNA, the CDR3 is TGTGCCAGCCGGGGGGGGGCTACAGATACGCAGTATTTT.

In its sample, this clonotype was seen a few times. The DNA for the CDR3 is TGCGCCAGCAGCTTGGGACCTACTAGACCAAACAATGAGCAGTTCTTC. It codes for CASSLGPTRPNNEQFF. This rearrangement joins TRBV5-1 to TRBJ2-1; the D gene is possibly TRBD2 (5 bases). From germline, CDR1 is SGHRS and CDR2 YFSETQ. The CDR3 has 16 residues. V lost 0 bases, J lost 5 bases, and 15 bases lay in between.

The J gene is TRBJ2-3, the V gene TRBV3-1; D gene ambiguous. V lost 0 bases to trimming and J lost 6 bases, with 13 bases between them. CDR1 and CDR2 (germline): LGHDT, YNNKEL (reference sequence). The CDR3 loop spans 15 amino acids. CDR3 bases: TGTGCCAGCAGCCAAGAAATATTAAATGGGGATACGCAGTATTTT. This gives the protein CASSQEILNGDTQYF.

This clonotype was observed a handful of times. The chain combines TRBV6-2 or TRBV6-3 with TRBJ2-3; 14 bases fit TRBD2. Germline CDR1 and CDR2: MNHEY and SVGEGT. The CDR3 totals 18 residues. Trimming at V came to 6 bases and at J to 2 bases, leaving 10 bases not matched to a gene. The CDR3 DNA follows: TGTGCCAGCAGGCTGACTAGCGGGAGGGCCATCGACACAGATACGCAGTATTTT. It translates to CASRLTSGRAIDTDTQYF.

This clonotype appeared many times. The gene calls are TRBV12-3 or TRBV12-4 and TRBJ1-1; D uncertain. The CDR3 spans 15 residues. Trimming shortened V by 1 base and J by 5 bases, and 14 bases separated the two germline ends. The chain's CDR3 is CASSLGGVRMTEAFF. CDR3 coding DNA: TGTGCCAGCAGTTTAGGCGGGGTAAGGATGACTGAAGCTTTCTTT.

The genes are TRBV25-1 and TRBJ2-1; unclear D gene. The CDR3 length is 16 residues. Trimming took off 1 base at V and 0 bases at J, with 10 bases between the two ends. Germline loops: CDR1 MGHDK, CDR2 SYGVNS. For the CDR3, the DNA is TGTGCCAGCAGTGAATTCAGGAGATCCTCCTACAATGAGCAGTTCTTC. It codes for CASSEFRRSSYNEQFF.

The chain carries TRBV18 and TRBJ2-7; the D gene is possibly TRBD1 (6 bases). The CDR3 consists of 15 residues. Germline CDR1 is KGHSH and CDR2 is LQKENI. The germline V and J ends were trimmed by 3 bases and 3 bases, with 15 bases remaining between them. In DNA form, the CDR3 reads TGTGCCAGCTCACCCCGACAGATGGGACACTACGAGCAGTACTTC. Its protein product is CASSPRQMGHYEQYF.

J is TRBJ1-1 and V is TRBV7-2; no reliable D call. The V gene's germline CDR1 is SGHTA and CDR2 FQGNSA. V was pared by 5 bases and J by 4 bases, with 17 bases between. This CDR3 comprises 15 residues. As DNA, the CDR3 is TGTGCCAGCAGCCGAAATACGGGTATTGGCACTGAAGCTTTCTTT. Its translation is CASSRNTGIGTEAFF.

This clonotype was picked up a small number of times. The CDR3 region has the DNA TGTGCCAGCAGCAGGCGGGGCACTAGCGGGTATGAGCAGTTCTTC. It encodes CASSRRGTSGYEQFF. V is TRBV7-2 and J is TRBJ2-1, with 9 positions matching TRBD2. J lost 8 bases, V lost 5 bases, and 10 bases had no gene match. The CDR3 is made up of 15 amino acids. CDR1 and CDR2 from the germline V gene are SGHTA and FQGNSA.

This clonotype was seen repeatedly, ten times or more. The V and J genes are TRBV12-3 or TRBV12-4 and TRBJ1-6, with a weak D call TRBD1 (5 bases). The CDR3 contains 15 residues. Deletions cut 6 bases from V and 6 bases from J, with 15 bases between. The CDR3 DNA reads as TGTGCCAGCAGCCCCGGGGGGGTAGGTAATTCACCCCTCCACTTT. Protein sequence: CASSPGGVGNSPLHF.

The gene calls are TRBV3-1 and TRBJ1-1, with D perhaps TRBD1 (5 bases). The CDR3 spans 15 residues. Germline V gene sequence: CDR1 LGHDT, CDR2 YNNKEL (reference sequence). Trimming shortened V by 1 base and J by 1 base, and 10 bases separated the two germline ends. The CDR3 loop is CASSQGQLENTEAFF. The CDR3 coding sequence is TGTGCCAGCAGCCAAGGACAGCTGGAGAACACTGAAGCTTTCTTT.

The chain has TRBV7-9 and TRBJ2-3, with 7 nucleotides matching TRBD1. V was pared by 1 base and J by 4 bases, with 20 bases of the junction left unmatched. Germline V gene data show CDR1 as SEHNR and CDR2 as FQNEAQ (reference sequence). The CDR3 sequence is 20 residues long. CDR3 loop: CASSLGRGGAPASPSDTQYF. Written as DNA, the CDR3 is TGTGCCAGCAGCTTAGGTAGAGGGGGCGCCCCGGCCTCTCCCTCAGATACGCAGTATTTT.

In this sample, this clonotype turned up many times. The gene calls are TRBV7-2 and TRBJ1-1; D not certain. Germline assignment: CDR1 SGHTA and CDR2 FQGNSA. V gave up 0 bases and J gave up 0 bases, with 5 bases separating them. There are 14 residues in the CDR3. The CDR3: CASSLAQMNTEAFF. The CDR3 DNA is TGTGCCAGCAGCTTAGCGCAAATGAACACTGAAGCTTTCTTT.